These 7 T cell receptor beta chains were sequenced from one sample in a study of blood T cell repertoires in COVID-19. The method was immunoSEQ multiplex PCR; TCRdb's version includes in-frame clones alone and lacks a portion of them. The sample carries 200,000 to 300,000 clones, about 91% recorded once. Material for sequencing was peripheral blood. These receptors came from a person between 18 and 35 years old with COVID-19, enrolled during active disease.

The rearrangement links TRBV2 to TRBJ1-1; D unresolved. The CDR3 loop spans 12 amino acids. Trimming shortened V by 5 bases and J by 0 bases, and 4 bases separated the two germline ends. From germline, CDR1 is SNHLY and CDR2 FYNNEI. CDR3 bases: TGTGCCAGCAGTTATGTGAACACTGAAGCTTTCTTT. This codes for CASSYVNTEAFF.

This chain links TRBV5-1 with TRBJ1-4; TRBD1 aligns across 7 bases. Germline V gene sequence: CDR1 SGHRS, CDR2 YFSETQ. The CDR3 sequence is 16 residues long. V lost 0 bases, J lost 8 bases, and 10 bases stayed unmatched. The CDR3 DNA sequence: TGCGCCAGCAGCTTGGCCTACGACAGGGTGTCCGAAAAACTGTTTTTT. Protein sequence: CASSLAYDRVSEKLFF.

This sequence joins TRBV19 and TRBJ2-1; TRBD1 matches 7 bases. With 4 bases clipped from V and 5 bases from J, the junction kept 8 bases outside the gene matches. Germline assignment: CDR1 LNHDA and CDR2 SQIVND (reference sequence). The CDR3 has 15 amino acids. CDR3 nucleotides: TGTGCCAGTAGTAACTTATTACAGGGGCACAATGAGCAGTTCTTC. Amino acids: CASSNLLQGHNEQFF.

The CDR3 DNA follows: TGCGCCAGCAGCTTGGAGCTCTACAATGAGCAGTTCTTC. Its translation is CASSLELYNEQFF. The chain carries TRBV5-1 and TRBJ2-1; D call uncertain. The CDR3 spans 13 residues. Between the trimmed V and J ends, which lost 0 bases and 3 bases, there was a span of 4 bases. The V gene's germline CDR1 is SGHRS and CDR2 YFSETQ.

This chain uses TRBV2 with TRBJ1-5; D not resolved. The V end lost 0 bases, the J end lost 3 bases, and 9 bases lay between the germline ends. Germline loops: CDR1 SNHLY, CDR2 FYNNEI. The CDR3 length is 15 residues. The CDR3 sequence: CASSEALTVNQPQHF. CDR3 nucleotide sequence: TGTGCCAGCAGTGAAGCGTTAACAGTCAATCAGCCCCAGCATTTT.

This chain uses TRBV27 with TRBJ2-7; tentatively, D is TRBD1 (6 bases). Germline V gene lookup returns CDR1 MNHEY and CDR2 SMNVEV (reference sequence). The V and J ends lost 5 bases and 5 bases respectively, with 16 bases between them. There are 14 residues in the CDR3. CDR3 sequence: CASSPLHRAHEQYF. CDR3 DNA sequence: TGTGCCAGCAGTCCGCTCCACAGGGCCCACGAGCAGTACTTC.

Turning to this clone: Other nucleotide sequences in the sample specify the same CDR3. V usage is TRBV7-2 and J usage is TRBJ2-1; TRBD2 agrees at 8 bases. Per germline, CDR1 SGHTA and CDR2 FQGNSA. Trimming removed 5 bases from V and 5 bases from J; junction bases left unmatched: 5. This CDR3 has 14 residues. CDR3 coding DNA: TGTGCCAGCAGCCCTGGACTAGCCAACAATGAGCAGTTCTTC. This codes for CASSPGLANNEQFF.